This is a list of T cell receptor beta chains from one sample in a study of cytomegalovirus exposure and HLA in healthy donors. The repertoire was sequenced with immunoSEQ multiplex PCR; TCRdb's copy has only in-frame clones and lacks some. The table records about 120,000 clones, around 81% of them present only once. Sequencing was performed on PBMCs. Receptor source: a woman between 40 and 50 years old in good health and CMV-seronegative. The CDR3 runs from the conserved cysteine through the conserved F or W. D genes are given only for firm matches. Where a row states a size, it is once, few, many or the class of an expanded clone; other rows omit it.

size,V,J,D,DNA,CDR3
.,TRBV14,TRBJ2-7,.,TGTGCCAGCAGCCAAGTCAACGAGCAGTACTTC,CASSQVNEQYF
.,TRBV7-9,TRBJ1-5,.,TGTTCCAGCAGCTTATCAGGGATCGGGCAGCCCCAGCATTTT,CSSSLSGIGQPQHF
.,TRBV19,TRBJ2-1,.,TGTGCCAGTAGGCGGAGGGGCAATGAGCAGTTCTTC,CASRRRGNEQFF
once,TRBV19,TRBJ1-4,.,TGTGCCAGTAGCTTAGTTGCAACTAATGAAAAACTGTTTTTT,CASSLVATNEKLFF
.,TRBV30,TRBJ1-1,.,TGTGCCGCAGACAGAACCGAAGCTTTCTTT,CAADRTEAFF
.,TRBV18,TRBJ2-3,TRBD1,TGTGCCAGCTCACCGACCCGGGGACAGGGCCCTATCACAGATACGCAGTATTTT,CASSPTRGQGPITDTQYF
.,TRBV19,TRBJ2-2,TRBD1,TGTGCCAGTAGAAAATCTCCGGGACAGGGGTACGCCGGGGAGCTGTTTTTT,CASRKSPGQGYAGELFF
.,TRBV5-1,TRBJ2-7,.,TGCGCCAGCAGCTTGGACGGGTACTTGTCCTACGAGCAGTACTTC,CASSLDGYLSYEQYF
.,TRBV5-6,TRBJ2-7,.,TGTGCCAGCAGCTTGTTGTCAGCGAAAAGCTCCTACGAGCAGTACTTC,CASSLLSAKSSYEQYF
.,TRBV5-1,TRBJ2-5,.,TGCGCCAGCAGCTTGACACTAGGGGAGACCCAGTACTTC,CASSLTLGETQYF
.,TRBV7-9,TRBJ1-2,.,TGTGCCAGCAGCTCCCTCGGAGATGGCTACACCTTC,CASSSLGDGYTF
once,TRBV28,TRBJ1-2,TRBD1,TGTGCCAGCAGTTGGGACAGGGGGGATGGCTACACCTTC,CASSWDRGDGYTF
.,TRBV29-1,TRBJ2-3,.,TGCAGCGTTGCACGAGGACGGGAAGATACGCAGTATTTT,CSVARGREDTQYF
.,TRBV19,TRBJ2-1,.,TGTGCCAGTACCCCAGGCTCTAATTACAATGAGCAGTTCTTC,CASTPGSNYNEQFF
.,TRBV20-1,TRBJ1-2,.,TGCAGTGCGGGCGACGGCTATGGCTACACCTTC,CSAGDGYGYTF
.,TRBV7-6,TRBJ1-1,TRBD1,TGTGCCAGCAGCTCCCGACAGGGCACCACTGAAGCTTTCTTT,CASSSRQGTTEAFF
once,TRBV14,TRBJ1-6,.,TGTGCCAGCAGCCTAAAAGGACAGTATCTGAGCTCCTATAATTCACCCCTCCACTTT,CASSLKGQYLSSYNSPLHF
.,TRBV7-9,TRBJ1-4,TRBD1,TGTGCCAGCAGCCAGGAGGGGGCTGGGGAAAAACTGTTTTTT,CASSQEGAGEKLFF
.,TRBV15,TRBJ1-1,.,TGTGCCACCAGCACTCACATAGGAAGGACAGCGAACACTGAAGCTTTCTTT,CATSTHIGRTANTEAFF
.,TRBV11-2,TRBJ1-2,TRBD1,TGTGCCAGCAGCTGGGGGCCACAGGGGGCCGGTGGCTACACCTTC,CASSWGPQGAGGYTF